These T cell receptor beta chains were read from a single sample in a study of regulatory T cells in long-lasting Graves disease. MiXCR was run by TCRdb on the multiplex PCR reads, yielding one entry per CDR3 protein. The data hold 600,000 to 800,000 distinct CDR3 sequences, with approximately 31% observed a single time. The sequencing used peripheral blood mononuclear cells (PBMCs), collected when the disease was refractory, from a patient treated with antithyroid drugs. Every receptor here comes from a female donor with Graves disease. The CDR3 runs from the conserved cysteine through the conserved F or W. Each record gives: V gene, J gene, CDR3 protein.

TRBV7-2	TRBJ1-2	CASSVVFGAGYAF
TRBV15	TRBJ1-1	CATSTRQGAPNTEAFF
TRBV11-2	TRBJ1-4	CASSSPKSGSGKLFF
TRBV12-3/TRBV12-4	TRBJ1-6	CASSPQPGHGLGPISPLHF
TRBV30	TRBJ1-5	CAWSSAIPGQGRSNQPQHF
TRBV19	TRBJ1-3	CASTLGTAGNTIYF
TRBV20-1	TRBJ2-7	CSARGDRGFTHEQYF
TRBV14	TRBJ1-4	CASSQARTGPANEKLFF
TRBV11-2	TRBJ1-6	CASSLSTGENSPLHF
TRBV9	TRBJ2-2	CASSVTSGSNTGELFF
TRBV12-3/TRBV12-4	TRBJ1-1	CASSYVHAGGNTEAFF
TRBV9	TRBJ2-5	CASSVSLGGNQETQYF
TRBV12-3/TRBV12-4	TRBJ1-1	CASSLDGTANTEAFF
TRBV2	TRBJ1-5	CASSDRGATQPQHF
TRBV27	TRBJ1-2	CASSSRQRLTKSNYGYTF
TRBV18	TRBJ1-3	CASSRTGASGNTIYF
TRBV7-3	TRBJ1-2	CASSLNAGNYGYTF
TRBV5-1	TRBJ1-1	CASSEPGQGTEAFF
TRBV4-1	TRBJ1-4	CASSQDTGQEKLFF
TRBV20-1	TRBJ1-1	CSVSQDGGTEAFF
TRBV20-1	TRBJ2-7	CSARLAGQVNSYEQYF
TRBV5-8	TRBJ1-1	CASSLGVGRGNTEAFF
TRBV2	TRBJ1-5	CASGSYNQPQHF
TRBV27	TRBJ2-7	CASSRTSRDRQYF
TRBV9	TRBJ1-1	CASTRSGHPNTEAFF
TRBV6-1	TRBJ2-7	CASSALTGAGNEQYF
TRBV6-2/TRBV6-3	TRBJ1-1	CASSYSRGALVTEAFF
TRBV5-1	TRBJ2-5	CASSLEGFGGETQYF
TRBV7-3	TRBJ2-2	CASSPYGAGELFF
TRBV7-9	TRBJ1-6	CASSATGTENSPLHF
TRBV6-1	TRBJ1-1	CASRSLGGLDTEAFF
TRBV7-7	TRBJ2-5	CASSTTSGVQETQYF
TRBV19	TRBJ1-2	CASSTTGSPQGGYTF
TRBV6-2/TRBV6-3	TRBJ1-2	CTTGGNYGYTF
TRBV28	TRBJ1-3	CATLDPIGNTIYF
TRBV12-3/TRBV12-4	TRBJ1-1	CASSRGQGQFHTEAFF
TRBV19	TRBJ1-5	CASNSRDGNNQPQHF
TRBV3-1	TRBJ1-1	CASSQTGSHASEAFF
TRBV29-1	TRBJ2-7	CSVGQSSYEQYF
TRBV10-3	TRBJ1-2	CAISERSGAGYTF